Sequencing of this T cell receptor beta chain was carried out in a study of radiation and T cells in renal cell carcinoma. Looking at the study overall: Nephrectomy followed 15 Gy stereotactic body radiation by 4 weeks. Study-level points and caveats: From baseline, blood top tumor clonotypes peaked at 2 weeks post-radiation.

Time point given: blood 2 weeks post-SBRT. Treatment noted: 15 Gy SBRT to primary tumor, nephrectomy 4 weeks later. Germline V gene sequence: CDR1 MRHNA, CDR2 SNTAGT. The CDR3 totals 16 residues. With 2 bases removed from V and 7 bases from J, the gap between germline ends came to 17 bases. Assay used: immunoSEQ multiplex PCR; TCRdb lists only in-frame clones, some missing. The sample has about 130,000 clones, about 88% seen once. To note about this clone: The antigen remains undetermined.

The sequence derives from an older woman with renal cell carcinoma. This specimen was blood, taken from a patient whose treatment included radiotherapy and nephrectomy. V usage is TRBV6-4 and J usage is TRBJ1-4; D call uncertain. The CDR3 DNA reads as TGTGCCAGCAGTGACGCCCGAGCTTCTCGGGGTGAAAAACTGTTTTTT. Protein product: CASSDARASRGEKLFF.